The 32 T cell receptor beta chains in this list originate from one sample, sequenced in a study of metastatic and nonmetastatic thyroid tumors. MiXCR re-clonotyped the PCR reads for TCRdb. Found here are some 64,000 clones, 4% to 4.5% of them singletons; the top ten hold 20% to 25%. All patients were treatment-naive before thyroid surgery. Sequencing was performed on blood. Every receptor here comes from a female donor with papillary thyroid cancer or a benign thyroid nodule (not recorded which). Some clones in this sample may be carry-over from other donors' samples.

There are many counts of this clone. This chain uses TRBV2 with TRBJ2-7, with D perhaps assigned TRBD1 or TRBD2 (5 bases each). Germline V gene data show CDR1 as SNHLY and CDR2 as FYNNEI. The CDR3 is 15 residues long. Trimming took 6 bases from V and 3 from J, leaving 18 bases between them. DNA of the CDR3: TGTGCCAGCAGACCCCTCTTGGGGGTAGGCTACGAGCAGTACTTC. This gives the protein CASRPLLGVGYEQYF.

Concerning this clone itself: The junction departs from germline at one end; a sequencing error may be responsible. This sequence joins TRBV12-3 or TRBV12-4 and TRBJ2-6; the D gene could be TRBD1 or TRBD2 (5 bases each). The CDR3 runs to 18 residues. The CDR3 DNA sequence: TGTGCCAGAAGGCTCCTCGGAGGATTAGGCTCTGGGGCCAACGTACTGACTTTC. This codes for CARRLLGGLGSGANVLTF.

This clone was counted ten times or more. At one end, the junction sequence differs from germline, possibly due to a read error. The gene calls are TRBV6-1 and TRBJ1-1, with no clear D. Germline assignment: CDR1 MNHNS and CDR2 SASEGT. CDR3 length: 13 residues. The DNA of the CDR3 is TGTGCCACCAGTCGGCCCATGAACACTGAAGCTTTCTTT. It codes for CATSRPMNTEAFF.

This chain uses TRBV6-2 or TRBV6-3 with TRBJ2-5; 13 bases are a match to TRBD2. The CDR3 is 17 amino acids. The germline V gene has CDR1 MNHEY and CDR2 SVGEGT. V was clipped by 6 bases and J by 1 base; unmatched bases: 8. The CDR3 protein is CASRLAGGPSRQETQYF. In nucleotides, the CDR3 is TGTGCCAGCAGACTAGCGGGGGGGCCGTCACGCCAAGAGACCCAGTACTTC.

This clone has a handful of counts. V gene TRBV28 combines with J gene TRBJ1-6; 9 nucleotides match TRBD1. The CDR3 consists of 15 residues. V trimming: 2 bases; J trimming: 10 bases; junction bases outside the gene matches: 6. Germline lookup yields CDR1 MDHEN and CDR2 SYDVKM. In DNA, the CDR3 is TGTGCCAGCAGTTTAGGGGACAGGGAACGGTCACCCCTCCACTTT. This gives the protein CASSLGDRERSPLHF.

In the case of this clone: Here the CDR3 omits its conserved ending phenylalanine or tryptophan, so a read error is the likely source. V and J are TRBV19 and TRBJ2-7; TRBD1 aligns across 10 bases. The germline gives CDR1 LNHDA, CDR2 SQIVND (reference sequence). The ends lost 6 bases at V and 6 bases at J; junction bases unmatched: 11. This CDR3 spans 15 amino acids. CDR3 in DNA: TGTGCCAGTAGCCACCTTCGGGACAGGGGTTCCGAGCAGTACCTC. This gives the protein CASSHLRDRGSEQYL.

This clone showed up many times. The chain combines TRBV7-9 with TRBJ2-1; 8 bases line up with TRBD1. Losses at the gene ends were 3 bases for V and 0 bases for J; bases not matched to a gene: 7. Germline-derived CDR1 and CDR2 are SEHNR and FQNEAQ (reference sequence). This CDR3 comprises 17 residues. The CDR3 is CASSLGFDRGSYNEQFF. DNA of the CDR3: TGTGCCAGCAGCTTGGGCTTCGACAGGGGCTCCTACAATGAGCAGTTCTTC.

This clone was seen only a few times. The chain couples TRBV18 to TRBJ2-5; 12 positions agree with TRBD2. V lost 2 bases, J lost 2 bases, and 0 bases stayed unmatched. This CDR3 has 15 amino acids. CDR1 and CDR2 from the germline V gene are KGHSH and LQKENI. This chain's CDR3 is CASSPGLAGQETQYF. The CDR3 nucleotides read TGTGCCAGCTCACCAGGACTAGCGGGGCAAGAGACCCAGTACTTC.

This clone showed up many times. The rearrangement joins TRBV6-1 to TRBJ1-1; no clear D gene. The V end lost 7 bases, the J end lost 2 bases, and 14 bases lay between the germline ends. CDR3 length equals 14 residues. Germline V gene data show CDR1 as MNHNS and CDR2 as SASEGT. The DNA of the CDR3 is TGTGCCAGCATTAGTTCATATTCTAACACTGAAGCTTTCTTT. It encodes CASISSYSNTEAFF.

This clone was detected only a few times. An end of the junction does not agree with germline; a read error may underlie this. The sample has other DNA sequences that encode this CDR3 too. V usage is TRBV28 and J usage is TRBJ1-2; D is unresolved. Germline lookup yields CDR1 MDHEN and CDR2 SYDVKM. The CDR3 contains 12 residues. CDR3 loop: CASSLPPFGYTF. CDR3 nucleotides: TGTGCAAGCAGTTTACCGCCTTTTGGATACACCTTC.

At least ten counts were recorded for this clone. The CDR3 is CASSLDGSGANVLTF. The CDR3 DNA reads TGTGCCAGCAGCTTAGACGGCTCTGGGGCCAACGTCCTGACTTTC. V is TRBV7-6 and J is TRBJ2-6; D call uncertain. The V gene lost 1 base and the J gene lost 0 bases, with 4 bases spanning the gap. CDR3 length: 15 residues. Germline V gene data show CDR1 as SGHVS and CDR2 as FNYEAQ.

This clone was recorded at least ten times. This chain connects TRBV7-9 to TRBJ2-4, with no clear D. CDR3 length equals 17 residues. Germline assignment: CDR1 SEHNR and CDR2 FQNEAQ (reference sequence). V lost 2 bases and J 1 base, leaving 15 bases between the germline ends. This CDR3 is CASSLLAGPRAKNIQYF. CDR3 nucleotides: TGTGCCAGCAGCTTATTGGCCGGCCCTAGGGCCAAAAACATTCAGTACTTC.

This clone showed up just a few times. The rearrangement links TRBV25-1 to TRBJ2-7, with 8 positions matching TRBD2. Germline loops: CDR1 MGHDK, CDR2 SYGVNS. Losses at the gene ends were 3 bases for V and 7 bases for J; bases not matched to a gene: 11. CDR3 size: 15 residues. The CDR3 DNA is TGTGCCAGCAGTGATCCTAGTAGCGGGATTGGAGAGCAGTACTTC. Translating it yields CASSDPSSGIGEQYF.

This clone occurred many times. The sample carries other DNA sequences with the same CDR3. The J gene is TRBJ1-3, the V gene TRBV2; 10 bases map to TRBD1. There are 15 residues in the CDR3. CDR1 is SNHLY, CDR2 FYNNEI, per germline. V gave up 6 bases and J gave up 7 bases; unmatched junction bases: 9. Written as DNA, the CDR3 is TGTGCCAGCAGCCCAAGGACAGGGGGAAGGAACACCATATATTTT. It codes for CASSPRTGGRNTIYF.

The sample holds many counts of this clone. The chain carries TRBV6-1 and TRBJ2-7, with TRBD1 identical over 9 bases. From germline, CDR1 is MNHNS and CDR2 SASEGT. V was clipped by 6 bases and J by 2 bases; unmatched bases: 11. The CDR3 extends over 16 amino acids. CDR3 residues: CASRTPSGTGPYEQYF. CDR3 bases: TGTGCCAGCAGAACCCCCTCCGGGACAGGGCCCTACGAGCAGTACTTC.

This clone has ten or more counts. This chain uses TRBV12-3 or TRBV12-4 with TRBJ1-1; D remains ambiguous. V was shortened by 2 bases and J by 5 bases, with 9 bases between the two germline ends. This CDR3 contains 13 residues. CDR3 in amino acids: CASSLTVGTEAFF. DNA for the CDR3: TGTGCCAGCAGTTTAACAGTAGGAACTGAAGCTTTCTTT.

Turning to this clone: A junction end diverges from the germline sequence, so it may reflect a read error. The chain has TRBV19 and TRBJ2-5; TRBD2 might be the D (6 bases). Germline-derived CDR1 and CDR2 are LNHDA and SQIVND (reference sequence). The CDR3 spans 16 residues. CDR3 nucleotides: TGTGCCAGTGACAAGCGTCAACGGGAGCCCCAAGAGATCCAGTACTTC. Its translation: CASDKRQREPQEIQYF.

V usage is TRBV29-1 and J usage is TRBJ2-1; perhaps TRBD1 as D (5 bases). The CDR3 consists of 12 residues. CDR1 and CDR2 (germline): SQVTM, ANQGSEA. V shed 7 bases and J shed 8 bases, with 15 bases lying between them. CDR3 sequence reads: CSAELQGDEQFF. CDR3 sequence (DNA): TGCAGCGCTGAGCTCCAGGGCGATGAGCAGTTCTTC.

Only a few counts were recorded for this clone. Sequence at one end of the junction differs from germline and may be a read error. This sequence joins TRBV7-3 and TRBJ2-5, with D possibly TRBD1 on 6 matching bases. The CDR3 is 15 residues long. CDR1 and CDR2 from the germline V gene are SGHTA and FQGTGA. In nucleotides, the CDR3 is TGTGCCAGCAGCTTAGGCACCAGGGGTGGAGAGACCAAGTACTTC. Amino acid sequence: CASSLGTRGGETKYF.

The rearrangement uses TRBV11-2 and TRBJ1-1, with D unresolved. V lost 1 base, J lost 2 bases, and 11 bases lay in between. The CDR3 totals 15 residues. Germline lookup yields CDR1 SGHAT and CDR2 FQNNGV. CDR3 coding DNA: TGTGCCAGCAGCTTAGCTTTGGGCCCCAACACTGAAGCTTTCTTT. Protein sequence: CASSLALGPNTEAFF. Variable domain in full (rest from reference TRBV11-2 and TRBJ1-1): EAGVAQSPRYKIIEKRQSVAFWCNPISGHATLYWYQQILGQGPKLLIQFQNNGVVDDSQLPKDRFSAERLKGVDSTLKIQPAKLEDSAVYLCASSLALGPNTEAFFGQGTRLTVV.

This clone was observed many times. The chain links TRBV7-8 to TRBJ2-4; either TRBD1 or TRBD2 may supply D (5 bases each). The CDR3 length is 17 residues. V was trimmed by 1 base and J by 6 bases, leaving 19 bases between them. Germline-derived CDR1 and CDR2 are SGHVS and FQNEAQ. CDR3: CASSLGRGRVRGNIQYF. The CDR3 DNA reads TGTGCCAGCAGCTTAGGGAGAGGGCGAGTTAGGGGAAACATTCAGTACTTC.

This clone was recorded many times. CDR3 loop: CASISLAGSYEQYF. CDR3 nucleotides: TGTGCCAGCATTTCGCTAGCGGGCTCCTACGAGCAGTACTTC. This sequence joins TRBV28 and TRBJ2-7, with 8 bases fitting TRBD2. Germline CDR1 and CDR2: MDHEN and SYDVKM. This CDR3 contains 14 residues. J was trimmed by 0 bases and V by 7 bases; bases with no gene match: 5.

A few counts support this clone. Possible read error: a much larger clone is one base away. The CDR3, as DNA: TGTGCCAGCAGCTTAGATCCAGGCTTCAATCAGCCCCGGCATTTT. Translating gives CASSLDPGFNQPRHF. The V and J genes are TRBV7-8 and TRBJ1-5; D call uncertain. CDR3 length equals 15 residues. CDR1 and CDR2 (germline): SGHVS, FQNEAQ.

The table lists this clone with many counts. The V gene is TRBV2, the J gene TRBJ2-7; D unresolved. V was trimmed by 6 bases and J by 6 bases, leaving 18 bases between them. Germline-derived CDR1 and CDR2 are SNHLY and FYNNEI. The CDR3 runs 14 residues. This CDR3 reads CASREPGPEAEQYF. The CDR3 DNA reads TGTGCCAGCAGGGAACCGGGCCCTGAGGCCGAGCAGTACTTC.

This clone was observed many times. The CDR3 sequence is CASSPAGQELYEQYF. CDR3 bases: TGTGCCAGCAGCCCTGCGGGACAGGAGTTATACGAGCAGTACTTC. The chain couples TRBV9 to TRBJ2-7, with 8 bases fitting TRBD1. The germline CDR1 and CDR2 sequences are SGDLS and YYNGEE. Germline trimming cut 4 bases from V and 4 bases from J; bases unmatched to any gene: 10. The CDR3 has 15 amino acids.

This chain uses TRBV6-2 or TRBV6-3 with TRBJ1-1; D is perhaps TRBD1 (5 bases). The V end was cut by 5 bases, the J end by 11 bases, with 12 bases between. Germline V gene sequence: CDR1 MNHEY, CDR2 SVGEGT. The CDR3 contains 11 residues. The CDR3 loop is CASSRGDGAFF. The DNA for the CDR3 is TGTGCCAGCAGTAGAGGGGACGGGGCTTTCTTT.

Regarding this clone: This may stem from a read error, because a much larger clone lies one nucleotide away. The identical CDR3 is also encoded by other nucleotide sequences in the sample. The CDR3 DNA reads as TGTGCCAGCAGCGAAAAGGAAAGCCTCAAGGGGACCCAGTACTTC. It translates to CASSEKESLKGTQYF. This sequence joins TRBV2 and TRBJ2-5; D is unresolved. V dropped 6 bases and J dropped 7 bases, with 21 bases sitting between them. Germline lookup yields CDR1 SNHLY and CDR2 FYNNEI. The CDR3 runs to 15 residues. Variable domain in full (rest from reference TRBV2 and TRBJ2-5): EPEVTQTPSHQVTQMGQEVILRCVPISNHLYFYWYRQILGQKVEFLVSFYNNEISEKSEIFDDQFSVERPDGSNFTLKIRSTKLEDSAMYFCASSEKESLKGTQYFGPGTRLLVL.

This clone was detected ten times or more. A much more abundant neighbour one base away suggests this may be a read error. The sample holds other DNA sequences that translate to the same CDR3. This chain links TRBV6-1 with TRBJ2-1; a possible D gene is TRBD1 (5 bases). Germline CDR1 is MNHNS and CDR2 is SASEGT. CDR3 length: 13 residues. CDR3 loop: CASAGQGYGEQFF. Written as DNA, the CDR3 is TGTGCTTCTGCCGGGCAGGGCTACGGTGAGCAATTCTTC.

The J gene is TRBJ2-2, the V gene TRBV20-1; D gene unclear. Per germline, CDR1 DFQATT and CDR2 SNEGSKA (reference sequence). This CDR3 is 12 amino acids long. V shed 0 bases and J shed 10 bases, with 9 bases lying between them. The CDR3 spells CSARDNTLELFF. CDR3 in DNA: TGCAGTGCTAGAGATAACACCTTGGAGCTGTTTTTT.

This clone was seen many times. The rearrangement joins TRBV5-6 to TRBJ2-1, with a weak D call TRBD1 (6 bases). The CDR3 extends over 16 amino acids. CDR1 and CDR2 from the germline V gene are SGHDT and YYEEEE. Deletions cut 3 bases from V and 0 bases from J, with 13 bases between. CDR3 residues: CASSSPGVHSYNEQFF. The CDR3 DNA reads TGTGCCAGCAGCTCCCCAGGGGTCCACTCCTACAATGAGCAGTTCTTC. Full variable domain (remainder filled in from reference TRBV5-6 and TRBJ2-1): DAGVTQSPTHLIKTRGQQVTLRCSPKSGHDTVSWYQQALGQGPQFIFQYYEEEERQRGNFPDRFSGHQFPNYSSELNVNALLLGDSALYLCASSSPGVHSYNEQFFGPGTRLTVL.

This clone was observed at least ten times. J is TRBJ2-3 and V is TRBV11-2, with TRBD2 identical over 8 bases. Per the germline V gene, CDR1 is SGHAT and CDR2 is FQNNGV. V was pared by 4 bases and J by 0 bases, with 6 bases of the junction left unmatched. There are 16 residues in the CDR3. CDR3 DNA: TGTGCCAGCAGCTCCCCCCCGGGAGGGAGCACAGATACGCAGTATTTT. This gives the protein CASSSPPGGSTDTQYF. The full variable domain, completed using reference TRBV11-2 and TRBJ2-3, is EAGVAQSPRYKIIEKRQSVAFWCNPISGHATLYWYQQILGQGPKLLIQFQNNGVVDDSQLPKDRFSAERLKGVDSTLKIQPAKLEDSAVYLCASSSPPGGSTDTQYFGPGTRLTVL.

This clone was counted ten times or more. The chain uses TRBV30 and TRBJ2-2; D may be TRBD2 (5 bases). Germline V lookup: CDR1 GTSNPN, CDR2 SVGIG (reference sequence). The CDR3 is made up of 11 amino acids. Trimming took 8 bases from V and 4 from J, leaving 8 bases between them. The CDR3 nucleotides are TGTGCCGGAGGCATCACCGGGGAGCTGTTTTTT. This sequence encodes CAGGITGELFF.